Shown below are 31 T cell receptor beta chains from a single sample sequenced in a study of response to subunit inactivated influenza vaccine. TCRdb used MiXCR to reprocess the RT-PCR reads, holding one entry per CDR3 protein. In the table there are hundreds of thousands of distinct CDR3 sequences, roughly 13% of which are singletons. The sample was PBMCs from blood, taken 14 days before vaccination. The source of these receptors is a man aged 50 or older who received an inactivated influenza vaccine.

This clonotype was counted a few times. The chain joins TRBV15 to TRBJ2-6; D perhaps matches TRBD2 (6 bases). V was shortened by 0 bases and J by 2 bases, with 14 bases between the two germline ends. This CDR3 is 18 amino acids long. Germline CDR1 and CDR2: LNHNV and YYDKDF (reference sequence). The CDR3 DNA reads TGTGCCACCAGCAGAGATGCGGGAATCGGGCCTGGGGCCAACGTCCTGACTTTC. It is translated as CATSRDAGIGPGANVLTF.

This clonotype was counted a few times. The chain employs TRBV7-2 and TRBJ1-2; 9 bases are shared with TRBD1. Germline CDR1 reads SGHTA; CDR2 reads FQGNSA. This CDR3 has 15 residues. The V gene end was trimmed by 7 bases and the J gene end by 8 bases; junction bases not matched to a gene: 14. The CDR3 protein is CASIPGGGQGRGYTF. In DNA, the CDR3 is TGTGCCAGCATCCCTGGGGGGGGACAGGGAAGGGGCTACACCTTC.

V is TRBV7-8 and J is TRBJ2-1; D not certain. Looked up from germline, CDR1 is SGHVS and CDR2 is FQNEAQ. Trimming took 1 base from V and 6 from J, leaving 10 bases between them. The CDR3 is 14 residues long. CDR3 sequence: CASSLGVNSNEQFF. The CDR3 coding sequence is TGTGCCAGCAGCTTAGGAGTTAACTCCAATGAGCAGTTCTTC.

A few counts support this clonotype. The V gene is TRBV4-3, the J gene TRBJ2-1; the D call may be TRBD1 or TRBD2 (5 bases each). Germline lookup yields CDR1 LGHNA and CDR2 YSLEER. The CDR3 consists of 15 residues. V shed 2 bases and J shed 4 bases, with 12 bases lying between them. CDR3 region: CASSQTGTAYNEQFF. In DNA form, the CDR3 reads TGCGCCAGCAGCCAAACCGGGACCGCATACAATGAGCAGTTCTTC.

This rearrangement joins TRBV20-1 to TRBJ1-1; 7 positions match TRBD1. CDR3 size: 14 residues. Germline V CDR1 and CDR2: DFQATT, SNEGSKA (reference sequence). V shed 6 bases, J shed 4 bases, and the junction held 11 bases outside the gene matches. CDR3 sequence: CSANLQGWGTEAFF. CDR3 nucleotide sequence: TGCAGTGCGAACTTACAGGGGTGGGGCACTGAAGCTTTCTTT.

The chain uses TRBV9 and TRBJ2-7; D tentatively reads TRBD1 or TRBD2 (5 bases each). The CDR3 length is 14 residues. Germline V gives CDR1 SGDLS, CDR2 YYNGEE. The germline V and J ends were trimmed by 0 bases and 2 bases, with 9 bases remaining between them. The CDR3 protein is CASSVDEGPYEQYF. The CDR3 DNA sequence: TGTGCCAGCAGCGTAGACGAGGGACCCTACGAGCAGTACTTC.

This clonotype was detected only a few times. V and J are TRBV4-3 and TRBJ2-1; 8 bases match TRBD2. This CDR3 has 15 residues. Germline V gene sequence: CDR1 LGHNA, CDR2 YSLEER. The ends lost 0 bases at V and 4 bases at J; junction bases unmatched: 2. Here the CDR3 DNA reads TGCGCCAGCAGCCAAGAAGGGACTAGGTACAATGAGCAGTTCTTC. Translating gives CASSQEGTRYNEQFF.

The V and J genes are TRBV27 and TRBJ2-7; D is unclear. From germline, CDR1 is MNHEY and CDR2 SMNVEV (reference sequence). V dropped 6 bases and J dropped 1 base, with 13 bases sitting between them. The CDR3 has 14 residues. The CDR3 sequence: CASRVFGLSYEQYF. CDR3 coding DNA: TGTGCCAGCAGAGTCTTTGGTCTATCCTACGAGCAGTACTTC.

This chain joins TRBV11-2 and TRBJ2-1; tentative D call: TRBD2 (7 bases). The ends were cut back, 5 bases at V and 3 bases at J, with 14 bases in the middle. Germline CDR1 reads SGHAT; CDR2 reads FQNNGV. The CDR3 loop spans 15 amino acids. Written as DNA, the CDR3 is TGTGCCAGCAGCGGGGGGGCTAGCGGCTACAATGAGCAGTTCTTC. It specifies CASSGGASGYNEQFF.

The sample holds a few counts of this clonotype. The V and J genes are TRBV4-3 and TRBJ2-1, with D tentatively TRBD2 (7 bases). The germline V and J ends were trimmed by 1 base and 8 bases, with 15 bases remaining between them. Germline CDR1 is LGHNA and CDR2 is YSLEER. The CDR3 runs 15 residues. CDR3 sequence reads: CASSQGGGRKDEQFF. The CDR3 DNA follows: TGCGCCAGCAGCCAAGGGGGGGGGCGCAAAGATGAGCAGTTCTTC.

This clonotype has a handful of counts. This chain joins TRBV19 and TRBJ2-7; 11 nucleotides agree with TRBD1. Germline assignment: CDR1 LNHDA and CDR2 SQIVND (reference sequence). The J segment lost 4 bases and the V segment lost 3 bases, leaving 8 bases of the junction unmatched. The CDR3 is made up of 16 amino acids. As DNA, the CDR3 is TGTGCCAGTAGTATCGGACCGGGACAGGGGGAGTACGAGCAGTACTTC. Translation gives CASSIGPGQGEYEQYF.

The V call is TRBV4-3, the J call TRBJ2-2; 9 bases agree with TRBD1. Per the germline V gene, CDR1 is LGHNA and CDR2 is YSLEER. Trimming took 0 bases from V and 1 from J; bases not matched to a gene: 3. The CDR3 is 17 residues long. The CDR3 nucleotides read TGCGCCAGCAGCCAAGATGAGGGACAGGGGAACACCGGGGAGCTGTTTTTT. Translated, it gives CASSQDEGQGNTGELFF.

This clonotype was seen more than once but under ten times. The genes are TRBV21-1 and TRBJ2-7; the D call in the table, TRBD1, was not verified against the DNA. TRBV21-1 is assigned pseudogene status. This CDR3 region has 17 residues. This CDR3 is CASSKNLHRDSLYEQYF. The CDR3 DNA follows: TGTGCCAGCAGCAAAAATCTCCACCGGGACAGCCTTTACGAGCAGTACTTC.

The V and J genes are TRBV3-1 and TRBJ2-3; 8 bases map to TRBD2. The V segment lost 4 bases and the J segment 5 bases; nucleotides outside the gene matches: 8. The germline V gene has CDR1 LGHDT and CDR2 YNNKEL (reference sequence). The CDR3 runs 15 residues. CDR3 coding DNA: TGTGCCAGCAGCCTATCCGGGGGGGGTAGAGATACGCAGTATTTT. Encoded protein: CASSLSGGGRDTQYF.

The V and J genes are TRBV29-1 and TRBJ2-1; TRBD2 might be the D (6 bases). The length of the CDR3 is 11 residues. CDR1 and CDR2 (germline): SQVTM, ANQGSEA. V lost 4 bases to trimming and J lost 6 bases, with 7 bases between them. The CDR3 bases are TGCAGCGTTGGGAGGGGCAATGAGCAGTTCTTC. Protein sequence: CSVGRGNEQFF.

There are a few counts of this clonotype. The chain joins TRBV29-1 to TRBJ1-5, with D perhaps TRBD1 (6 bases). CDR1 is SQVTM and CDR2 is ANQGSEA in the germline V gene. This CDR3 is 13 amino acids long. V lost 4 bases and J lost 6, with 13 bases in between. The CDR3 region has the DNA TGCAGCGTTGGTGGGGGCGGCGGTCAGCCCCAGCATTTT. Amino acid sequence: CSVGGGGGQPQHF.

A remark on this clonotype: This may be a read error: a much more frequent sequence differs by one nucleotide. The rearrangement links TRBV29-1 to TRBJ2-7, with D perhaps matching TRBD2 (5 bases). The CDR3 has 14 amino acids. The V end was cut by 5 bases, the J end by 5 bases, with 19 bases between. The germline CDR1 and CDR2 sequences are SQVTM and ANQGSEA. The DNA for the CDR3 is TGCAGCGTTTTTCGGGAAGGAGATTCCCACGAGCAGTACTTC. It yields the protein CSVFREGDSHEQYF.

The CDR3 DNA is TGTGCCAGCAGCCAAGATGGGGGACTTGCGCAGCAGTACTTC. Its translation is CASSQDGGLAQQYF. The V gene is TRBV4-2, the J gene TRBJ2-7; weak D call: TRBD2 (6 bases). This CDR3 contains 14 residues. Germline loops: CDR1 LGHNA, CDR2 YNFKEQ. Trimming pared 0 bases from V and 8 bases from J, leaving 14 bases between.

This clonotype was seen a few times. This chain links TRBV11-2 with TRBJ1-5, with unresolved D. The germline V gene encodes CDR1 SGHAT and CDR2 FQNNGV. The V and J ends lost 1 base and 7 bases respectively, with 8 bases between them. This CDR3 has 13 residues. CDR3 amino acids: CASSLGPEQPQHF. The CDR3 coding sequence is TGTGCCAGCAGCTTAGGTCCTGAGCAGCCCCAGCATTTT.

This clonotype was seen at least ten times. This chain joins TRBV5-1 and TRBJ1-3; D gene uncertain. This CDR3 contains 15 residues. Germline V CDR1 and CDR2: SGHRS, YFSETQ. V was clipped by 4 bases and J by 0 bases, with 11 bases between them. CDR3: CASSRDGLSGNTIYF. CDR3 nucleotide sequence: TGCGCCAGCAGCCGAGACGGCCTCTCTGGAAACACCATATATTTT.

CDR3 DNA sequence: TGTGCCAGCAGCGCCGGGTCCGAAGAGACCCAGTACTTC. Residues: CASSAGSEETQYF. The V call is TRBV7-8, the J call TRBJ2-5; D is uncertain. CDR3 length: 13 residues. Germline CDR1 SGHVS, CDR2 FQNEAQ. Trimming took off 5 bases at V and 3 bases at J, with 10 bases between the two ends.

This clonotype came up many times. The gene calls are TRBV5-5 and TRBJ1-1, with 7 bases aligning to TRBD1. CDR1 is SGHKS, CDR2 YYEKEE, per germline (reference sequence). With 0 bases clipped from V and 5 bases from J, the junction kept 7 bases outside the gene matches. CDR3 length equals 15 residues. CDR3: CASSLAVTGSTEAFF. The CDR3 DNA follows: TGTGCCAGCAGCTTGGCCGTGACAGGGTCGACTGAAGCTTTCTTT.

The rearrangement joins TRBV2 to TRBJ1-2; D is ambiguous. V lost 3 bases, J lost 8 bases, and 13 bases lay in between. There are 13 residues in the CDR3. Germline V CDR1 and CDR2: SNHLY, FYNNEI. The CDR3 DNA reads as TGTGCCAGCAGTGAGTTGGCGCAGGTAGGCTACACCTTC. Protein: CASSELAQVGYTF.

This clonotype was seen ten or more times. The chain is built from TRBV12-3 or TRBV12-4 and TRBJ1-2; D not certain. V was trimmed by 1 base and J by 4 bases, leaving 4 bases between them. CDR3 size: 12 residues. CDR3 in amino acids: CASSLGTYGYTF. The CDR3 region has the DNA TGTGCCAGCAGTTTAGGGACCTATGGCTACACCTTC.

This clonotype was seen many times. J is TRBJ1-2 and V is TRBV16, with a possible D match to TRBD1 (5 bases). The CDR3 consists of 13 residues. Per the germline V gene, CDR1 is KGHSY and CDR2 is FQNENV. Trimming took 1 base from V and 4 from J, leaving 7 bases between them. The CDR3 loop reads CASSQFRAYGYTF. The CDR3 nucleotides are TGTGCCAGCAGCCAATTCAGGGCCTATGGCTACACCTTC.

The chain couples TRBV30 to TRBJ2-7; the D is unclear. In germline, CDR1 is GTSNPN, CDR2 SVGIG (reference sequence). This CDR3 is 11 amino acids long. Between the trimmed V and J ends, which lost 4 bases and 2 bases, there was a span of 6 bases. As DNA, the CDR3 is TGTGCCTGGAAGTCAACCTACGAGCAGTACTTC. Protein product: CAWKSTYEQYF.

This clonotype was counted between two and nine times. The chain uses TRBV4-2 and TRBJ2-1, with D possibly matching TRBD1 (5 bases). Germline V gives CDR1 LGHNA, CDR2 YNFKEQ. The CDR3 sequence is 14 residues long. Trimming removed 0 bases from V and 15 bases from J, with 18 bases in between. The CDR3 bases are TGTGCCAGCAGCCAAGATGGGGCCGATCAGAACCTGTTCTTC. It is translated as CASSQDGADQNLFF.

The genes are TRBV4-3 and TRBJ2-7; the match to TRBD1 covers 8 bases. The CDR3 sequence is 13 residues long. Unmatched junction bases numbered 2, after V lost 1 base and J lost 6 bases. Germline V CDR1 and CDR2: LGHNA, YSLEER. Written as DNA, the CDR3 is TGCGCCAGCAGCCAAGTGCAGGGGGCCGAGCAGTACTTC. This encodes CASSQVQGAEQYF.

J is TRBJ2-5 and V is TRBV6-2 or TRBV6-3, with D tentatively TRBD2 (6 bases). V dropped 3 bases and J dropped 5 bases, with 22 bases sitting between them. The germline V gene encodes CDR1 MNHEY and CDR2 SVGEGT. This CDR3 has 17 residues. CDR3 sequence reads: CASSYNAGLSLGETQYF. The CDR3 nucleotides are TGTGCCAGCAGTTATAACGCGGGACTCTCCCTAGGGGAGACCCAGTACTTC.

The sample holds many counts of this clonotype. This chain connects TRBV12-3 or TRBV12-4 to TRBJ1-5; a weak D match, TRBD1 (6 bases). The CDR3 is 14 residues long. Trimming stripped 2 bases from V and 6 bases from J, with 11 bases between. CDR3 nucleotides: TGTGCCAGCAGTTTATTACAGGGTGTTCAGCCCCAGCATTTT. Translating it yields CASSLLQGVQPQHF.

This clonotype was seen many times. The rearrangement uses TRBV7-9 and TRBJ2-1; 9 bases agree with TRBD1. The CDR3 sequence is 14 residues long. Germline V gene sequence: CDR1 SEHNR, CDR2 FQNEAQ (reference sequence). V lost 3 bases and J lost 7; bases outside the gene matches: 4. CDR3 nucleotide sequence: TGTGCCAGCAGCTTGGACAGGGGTGGGAATGAGCAGTTCTTC. Residues: CASSLDRGGNEQFF.